The source of this TCR beta chain is a study of response to subunit inactivated influenza vaccine. General study results and limits: Authors suggested seasonal influenza vaccinations each recruit few new T cells.

Germline V gene data show CDR1 as SGHAT and CDR2 as FQDESV (reference sequence). The CDR3 totals 19 residues. V lost 4 bases, J lost 3 bases, and 16 bases stayed unmatched. This clonotype was picked up a small number of times. Antigen: not known. A single record per CDR3 protein comes from TCRdb applying MiXCR to the RT-PCR reads. The repertoire includes fewer than 700,000 distinct CDR3 sequences, roughly 13% of them detected once, and approximately 14% sits in the top ten. The receptor was derived from a man aged 50 or older who received an inactivated influenza vaccine. Sample: PBMCs from blood, taken roughly 47 days after vaccination. The chain combines TRBV11-1 with TRBJ2-3; 10 nucleotides align to TRBD1. Here the CDR3 reads CASSSTTFGTGEVTDTQYF. The CDR3 DNA sequence: TGTGCCAGCAGCTCTACAACTTTTGGGACAGGGGAAGTTACAGATACGCAGTATTTT.